This T cell receptor beta chain was captured in a study of shared clonotypes between healthy human individuals. This CDR3 region has 17 residues. The V and J ends lost 2 bases and 0 bases, in that order; junction bases with no gene match: 10. Germline CDR1 is GTSNPN and CDR2 is SVGIG (reference sequence). Using immunoSEQ multiplex PCR, the repertoire was profiled, and TCRdb retains in-frame clones only, with some absent. This sample has some 2.1 million clones, with approximately 95% found just once. Sequenced sample: naive CD4+ T cells sorted from blood. Documented subset: CD45RA+ positively selected. The V call is TRBV30, the J call TRBJ1-3, with 7 bases matching TRBD1. The receptor was derived from a man younger than 30 in good health. The CDR3 loop reads CAWSRAGTAVSGNTIYF. CDR3 DNA: TGTGCCTGGAGTCGCGCCGGGACAGCAGTCTCTGGAAACACCATATATTTT.